This T cell receptor beta chain was identified in a study of T cell responses to AZD1222 COVID-19 vaccine. General study results and limits: The donors showed a predominance of white British ancestry and of females, with possible underestimation of clonal diversity. Just six AZD1222 recipients were seropositive at baseline.

This clone was counted once. As yet, its antigen is unknown. Trimming removed 3 bases from V and 4 bases from J; junction bases left unmatched: 15. CDR1 SGDLS and CDR2 YYNGEE come from the germline V gene. The CDR3 spans 18 residues. Libraries were prepared by immunoSEQ multiplex PCR; TCRdb keeps only in-frame clonotypes and omits some of them. The repertoire includes 88,000 or so clones, approximately 88% of them detected once, and over 2% sits in the top ten. The sequencing used peripheral blood, collected on day 0 of AZD1222 vaccination. The receptor's source is an adult in good health. This sequence joins TRBV9 and TRBJ1-2; 10 nucleotides align to TRBD1. CDR3 protein: CASSGEGTGVNQGYGYTF. The DNA for the CDR3 is TGTGCCAGCAGCGGAGAGGGGACAGGGGTAAATCAGGGCTATGGCTACACCTTC.